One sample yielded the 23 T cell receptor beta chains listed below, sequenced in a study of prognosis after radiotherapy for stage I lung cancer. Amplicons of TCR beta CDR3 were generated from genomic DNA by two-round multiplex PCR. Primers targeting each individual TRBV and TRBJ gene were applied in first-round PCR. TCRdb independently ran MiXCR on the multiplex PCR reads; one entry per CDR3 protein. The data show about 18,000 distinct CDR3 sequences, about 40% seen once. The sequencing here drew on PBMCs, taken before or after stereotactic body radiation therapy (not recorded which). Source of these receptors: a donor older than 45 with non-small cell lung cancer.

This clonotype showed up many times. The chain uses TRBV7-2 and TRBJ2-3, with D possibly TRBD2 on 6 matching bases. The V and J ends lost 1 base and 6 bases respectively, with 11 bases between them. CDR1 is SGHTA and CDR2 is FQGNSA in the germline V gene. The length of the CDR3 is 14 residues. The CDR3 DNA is TGTGCCAGCAGCTTAGGACTAGTAGGCGATACGCAGTATTTT. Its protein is CASSLGLVGDTQYF.

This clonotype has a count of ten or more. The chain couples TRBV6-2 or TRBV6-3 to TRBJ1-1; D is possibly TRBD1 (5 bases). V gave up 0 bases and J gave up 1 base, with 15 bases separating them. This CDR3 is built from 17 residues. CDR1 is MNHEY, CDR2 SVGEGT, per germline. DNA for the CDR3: TGTGCCAGCAGTTACTCGGGACGGCCCGCGGGGAACACTGAAGCTTTCTTT. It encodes CASSYSGRPAGNTEAFF.

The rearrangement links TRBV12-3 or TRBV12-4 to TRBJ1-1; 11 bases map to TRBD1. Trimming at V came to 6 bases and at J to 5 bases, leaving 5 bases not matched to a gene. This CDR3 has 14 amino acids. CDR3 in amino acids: CASSRGQGETEAFF. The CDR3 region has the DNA TGTGCCAGCAGCCGGGGACAGGGGGAAACTGAAGCTTTCTTT.

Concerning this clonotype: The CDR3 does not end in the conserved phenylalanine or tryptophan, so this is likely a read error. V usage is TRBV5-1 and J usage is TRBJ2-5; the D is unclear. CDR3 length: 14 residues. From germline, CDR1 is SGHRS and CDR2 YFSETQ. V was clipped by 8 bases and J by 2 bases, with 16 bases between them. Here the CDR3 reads CARSPGQLQETQYL. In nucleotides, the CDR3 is TGCGCCAGAAGCCCCGGGCAATTACAAGAGACCCAGTACTTA.

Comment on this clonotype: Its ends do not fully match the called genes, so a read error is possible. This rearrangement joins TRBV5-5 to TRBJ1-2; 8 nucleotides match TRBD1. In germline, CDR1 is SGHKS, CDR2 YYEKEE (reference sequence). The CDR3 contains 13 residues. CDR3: CASVQGDNYGYTF. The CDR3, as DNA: TGCGCCAGCGTACAGGGGGATAACTATGGCTACACCTTC.

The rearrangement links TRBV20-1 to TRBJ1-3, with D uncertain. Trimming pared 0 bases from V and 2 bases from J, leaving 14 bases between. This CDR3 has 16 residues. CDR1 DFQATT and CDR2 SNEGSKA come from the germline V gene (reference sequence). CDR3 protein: CSARDIEEAAGNTIYF. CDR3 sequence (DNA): TGCAGTGCTAGAGATATCGAAGAAGCGGCTGGAAACACCATATATTTT.

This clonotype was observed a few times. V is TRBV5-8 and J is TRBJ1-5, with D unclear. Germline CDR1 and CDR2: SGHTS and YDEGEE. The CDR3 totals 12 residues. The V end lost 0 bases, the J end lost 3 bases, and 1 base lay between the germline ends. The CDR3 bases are TGTGCCAGCAGCTTGGACAATCAGCCCCAGCATTTT. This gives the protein CASSLDNQPQHF.

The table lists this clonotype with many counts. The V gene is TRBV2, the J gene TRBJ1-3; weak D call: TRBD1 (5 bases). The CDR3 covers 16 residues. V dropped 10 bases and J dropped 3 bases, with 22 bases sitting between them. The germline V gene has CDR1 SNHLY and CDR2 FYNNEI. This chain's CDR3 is CATKDGKVQGGNTIYF. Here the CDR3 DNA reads TGTGCCACCAAGGATGGAAAGGTCCAGGGTGGAAACACCATATATTTT.

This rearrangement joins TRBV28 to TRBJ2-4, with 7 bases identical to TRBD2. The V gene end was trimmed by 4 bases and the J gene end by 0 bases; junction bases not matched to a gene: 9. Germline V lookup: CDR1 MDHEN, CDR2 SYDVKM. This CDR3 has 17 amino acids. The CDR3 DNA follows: TGTGCCAGCAGTTCCGGGTCTAGCGGACTAGCCAAAAACATTCAGTACTTC. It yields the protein CASSSGSSGLAKNIQYF.

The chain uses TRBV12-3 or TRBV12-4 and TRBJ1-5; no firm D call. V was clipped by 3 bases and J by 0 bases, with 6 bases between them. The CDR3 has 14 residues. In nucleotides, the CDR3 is TGTGCCAGCAGTTTTTGGGATAGCAATCAGCCCCAGCATTTT. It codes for CASSFWDSNQPQHF.

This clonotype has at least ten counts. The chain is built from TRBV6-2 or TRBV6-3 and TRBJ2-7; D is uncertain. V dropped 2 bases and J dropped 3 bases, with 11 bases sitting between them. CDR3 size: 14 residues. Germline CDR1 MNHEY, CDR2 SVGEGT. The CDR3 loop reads CASSYGRFGYEQYF. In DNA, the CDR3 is TGTGCCAGCAGTTACGGTCGGTTTGGCTACGAGCAGTACTTC.

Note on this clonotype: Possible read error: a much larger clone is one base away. The CDR3 DNA is TGTGCCATCAGCCGCACCAGTGAGACCCAGTACTTC. Translation gives CAISRTSETQYF. This chain connects TRBV28 to TRBJ2-5; D not certain. Germline-derived CDR1 and CDR2 are MDHEN and SYDVKM. The CDR3 is 12 amino acids. The V end was cut by 10 bases, the J end by 5 bases, with 14 bases between. The full variable domain, completed using reference TRBV28 and TRBJ2-5, is DVKVTQSSRYLVKRTGEKVFLECVQDMDHENMFWYRQDPGLGLRLIYFSYDVKMKEKGDIPEGYSVSREKKERFSLILESASTNQTSMYLCAISRTSETQYFGPGTRLLVL.

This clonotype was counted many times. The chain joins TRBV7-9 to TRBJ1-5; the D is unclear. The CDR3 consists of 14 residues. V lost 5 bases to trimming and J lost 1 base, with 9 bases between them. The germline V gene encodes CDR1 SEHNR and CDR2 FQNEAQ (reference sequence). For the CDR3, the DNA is TGTGCCAGCAGCAAAGTGGGGAGCAATCAGCCCCAGCATTTT. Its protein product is CASSKVGSNQPQHF. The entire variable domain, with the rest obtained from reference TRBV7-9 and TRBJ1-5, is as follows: DTGVSQNPRHKITKRGQNVTFRCDPISEHNRLYWYRQTLGQGPEFLTYFQNEAQLEKSRLLSDRFSAERPKGSFSTLEIQRTEQGDSAMYLCASSKVGSNQPQHFGDGTRLSIL.

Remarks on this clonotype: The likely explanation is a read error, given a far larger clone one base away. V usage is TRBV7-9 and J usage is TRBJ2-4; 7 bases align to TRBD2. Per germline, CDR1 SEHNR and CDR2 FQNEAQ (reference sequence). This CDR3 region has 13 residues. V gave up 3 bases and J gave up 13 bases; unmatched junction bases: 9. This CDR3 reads CASSFGGSYQQYF. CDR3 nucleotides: TGTGCCAGCAGCTTCGGGGGGTCCTACCAGCAGTACTTC.

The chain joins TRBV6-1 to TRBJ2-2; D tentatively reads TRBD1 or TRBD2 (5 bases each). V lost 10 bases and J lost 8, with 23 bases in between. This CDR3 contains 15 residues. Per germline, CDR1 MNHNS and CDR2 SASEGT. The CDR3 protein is CAISGRHGALGELFF. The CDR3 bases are TGTGCCATCTCGGGAAGACATGGGGCATTGGGGGAGCTGTTTTTT.

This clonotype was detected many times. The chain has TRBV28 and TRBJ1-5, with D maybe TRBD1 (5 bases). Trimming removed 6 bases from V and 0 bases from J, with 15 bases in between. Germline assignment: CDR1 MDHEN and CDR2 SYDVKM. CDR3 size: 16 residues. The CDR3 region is CASSPGTAHSNQPQHF. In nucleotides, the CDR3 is TGTGCCAGCAGCCCCGGGACTGCACATAGCAATCAGCCCCAGCATTTT.

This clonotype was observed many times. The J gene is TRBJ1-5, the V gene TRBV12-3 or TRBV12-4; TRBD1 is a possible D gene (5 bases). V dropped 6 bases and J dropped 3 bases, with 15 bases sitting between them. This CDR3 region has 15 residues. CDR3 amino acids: CASRWGGGDNQPQHF. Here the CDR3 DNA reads TGTGCCAGCAGGTGGGGGGGGGGAGACAATCAGCCCCAGCATTTT.

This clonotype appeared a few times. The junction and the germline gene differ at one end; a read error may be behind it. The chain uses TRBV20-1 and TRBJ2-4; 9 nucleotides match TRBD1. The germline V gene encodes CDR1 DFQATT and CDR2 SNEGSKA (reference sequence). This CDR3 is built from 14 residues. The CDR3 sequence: CSSRDRVIENIQYF. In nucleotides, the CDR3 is TGCAGTTCTAGGGACAGGGTAATAGAAAACATTCAGTACTTC.

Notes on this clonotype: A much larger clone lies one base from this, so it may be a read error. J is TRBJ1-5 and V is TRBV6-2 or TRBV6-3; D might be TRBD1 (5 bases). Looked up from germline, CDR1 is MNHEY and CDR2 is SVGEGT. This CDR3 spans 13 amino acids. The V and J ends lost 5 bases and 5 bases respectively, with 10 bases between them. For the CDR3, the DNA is TGTGCCAGCAGTGGGACGGAAGATCAGCCCCAGCATTTT. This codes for CASSGTEDQPQHF.

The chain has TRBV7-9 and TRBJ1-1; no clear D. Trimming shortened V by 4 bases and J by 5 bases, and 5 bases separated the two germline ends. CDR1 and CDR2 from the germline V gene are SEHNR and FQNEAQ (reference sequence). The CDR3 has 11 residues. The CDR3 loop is CASSSSTEAFF. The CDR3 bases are TGTGCCAGCAGCTCGAGTACTGAAGCTTTCTTT.

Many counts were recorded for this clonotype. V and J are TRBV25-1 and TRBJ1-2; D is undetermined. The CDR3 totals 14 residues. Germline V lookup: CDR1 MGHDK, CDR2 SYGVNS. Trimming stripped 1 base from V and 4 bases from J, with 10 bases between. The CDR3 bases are TGTGCCAGCAGTGAATCCAAGGGCGGCTATGGCTACACCTTC. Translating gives CASSESKGGYGYTF.

The CDR3 spells CASRPPQGAGFSYGYTF. The CDR3 DNA follows: TGTGCCAGCAGACCCCCACAGGGGGCGGGCTTCAGCTATGGCTACACCTTC. The genes are TRBV28 and TRBJ1-2; 9 bases match TRBD1. In germline, CDR1 is MDHEN, CDR2 SYDVKM. V trimming: 6 bases; J trimming: 4 bases; junction bases outside the gene matches: 15. The CDR3 length is 17 residues.

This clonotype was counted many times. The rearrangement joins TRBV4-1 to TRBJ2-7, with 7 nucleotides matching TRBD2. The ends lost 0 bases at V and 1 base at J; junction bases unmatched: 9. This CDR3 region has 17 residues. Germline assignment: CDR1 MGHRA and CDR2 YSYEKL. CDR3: CASSQEYPGGSSYEQYF. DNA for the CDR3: TGCGCCAGCAGCCAAGAGTATCCGGGCGGGAGTTCCTACGAGCAGTACTTC.